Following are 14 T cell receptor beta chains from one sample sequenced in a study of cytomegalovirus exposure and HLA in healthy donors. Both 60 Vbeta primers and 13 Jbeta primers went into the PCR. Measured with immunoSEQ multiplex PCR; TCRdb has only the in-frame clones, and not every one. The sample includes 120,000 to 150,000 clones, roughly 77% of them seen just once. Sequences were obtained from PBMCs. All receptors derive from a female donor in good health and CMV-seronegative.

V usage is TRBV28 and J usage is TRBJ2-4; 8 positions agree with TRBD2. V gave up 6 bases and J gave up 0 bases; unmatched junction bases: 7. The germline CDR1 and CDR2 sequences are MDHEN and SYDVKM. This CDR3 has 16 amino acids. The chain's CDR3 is CASRASGPLAKNIQYF. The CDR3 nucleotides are TGTGCCAGCAGGGCTAGCGGGCCTCTAGCCAAAAACATTCAGTACTTC.

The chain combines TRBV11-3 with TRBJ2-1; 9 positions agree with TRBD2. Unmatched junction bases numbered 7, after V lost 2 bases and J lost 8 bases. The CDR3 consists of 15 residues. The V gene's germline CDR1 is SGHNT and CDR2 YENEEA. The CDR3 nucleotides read TGTGCCAGCAGCTTATTCGGCGGGAGGGTGTATGAGCAGTTCTTC. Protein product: CASSLFGGRVYEQFF.

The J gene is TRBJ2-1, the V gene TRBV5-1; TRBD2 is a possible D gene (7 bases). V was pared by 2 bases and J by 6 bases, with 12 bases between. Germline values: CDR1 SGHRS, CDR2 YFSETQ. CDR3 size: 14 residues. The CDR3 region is CASSLGRGLNEQFF. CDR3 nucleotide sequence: TGCGCCAGCAGCTTAGGGCGGGGGCTCAATGAGCAGTTCTTC.

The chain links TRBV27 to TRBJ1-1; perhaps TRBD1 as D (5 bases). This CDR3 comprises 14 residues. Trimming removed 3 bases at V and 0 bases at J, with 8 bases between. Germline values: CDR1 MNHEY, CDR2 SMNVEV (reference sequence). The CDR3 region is CASSLNRMNTEAFF. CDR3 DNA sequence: TGTGCCAGCAGTTTGAACAGGATGAACACTGAAGCTTTCTTT.

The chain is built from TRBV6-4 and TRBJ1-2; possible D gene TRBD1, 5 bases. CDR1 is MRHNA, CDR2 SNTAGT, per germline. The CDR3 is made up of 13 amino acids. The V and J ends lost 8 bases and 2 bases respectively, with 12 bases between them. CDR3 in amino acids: CASRAPGNYGYTF. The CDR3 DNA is TGTGCCAGCCGAGCCCCAGGGAACTATGGCTACACCTTC.

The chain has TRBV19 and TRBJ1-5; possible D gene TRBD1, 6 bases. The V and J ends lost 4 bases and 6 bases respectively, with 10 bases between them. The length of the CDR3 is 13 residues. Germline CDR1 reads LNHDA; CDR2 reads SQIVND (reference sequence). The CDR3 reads CASSTGGSQPQHF. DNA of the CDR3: TGTGCCAGTAGTACGGGGGGCTCTCAGCCCCAGCATTTT.

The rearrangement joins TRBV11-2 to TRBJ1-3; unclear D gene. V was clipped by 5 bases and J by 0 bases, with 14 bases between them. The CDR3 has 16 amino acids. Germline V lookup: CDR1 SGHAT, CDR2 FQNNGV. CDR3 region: CASSPRRPPSGNTIYF. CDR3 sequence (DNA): TGTGCCAGCAGCCCGAGGCGGCCTCCCTCTGGAAACACCATATATTTT. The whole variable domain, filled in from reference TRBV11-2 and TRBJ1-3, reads EAGVAQSPRYKIIEKRQSVAFWCNPISGHATLYWYQQILGQGPKLLIQFQNNGVVDDSQLPKDRFSAERLKGVDSTLKIQPAKLEDSAVYLCASSPRRPPSGNTIYFGEGSWLTVV.

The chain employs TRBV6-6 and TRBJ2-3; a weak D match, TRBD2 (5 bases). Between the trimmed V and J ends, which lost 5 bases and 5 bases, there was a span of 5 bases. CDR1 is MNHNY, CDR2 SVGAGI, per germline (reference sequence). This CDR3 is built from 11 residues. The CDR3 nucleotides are TGTGCCAGCAGTGAGGGAGATACGCAGTATTTT. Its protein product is CASSEGDTQYF.

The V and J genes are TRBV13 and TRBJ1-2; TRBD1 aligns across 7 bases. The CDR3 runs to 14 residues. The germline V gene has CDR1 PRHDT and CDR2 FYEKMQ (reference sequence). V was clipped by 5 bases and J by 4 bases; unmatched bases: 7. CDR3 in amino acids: CASSRDRASYGYTF. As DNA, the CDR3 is TGTGCCAGCAGCCGAGACAGGGCTAGCTATGGCTACACCTTC.

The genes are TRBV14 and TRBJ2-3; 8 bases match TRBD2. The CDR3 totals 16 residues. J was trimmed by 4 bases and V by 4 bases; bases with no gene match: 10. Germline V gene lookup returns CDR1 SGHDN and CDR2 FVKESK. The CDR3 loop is CASSLRVAGSSDTQYF. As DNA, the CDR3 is TGTGCCAGCAGCCTTCGGGTAGCGGGGTCATCAGATACGCAGTATTTT.

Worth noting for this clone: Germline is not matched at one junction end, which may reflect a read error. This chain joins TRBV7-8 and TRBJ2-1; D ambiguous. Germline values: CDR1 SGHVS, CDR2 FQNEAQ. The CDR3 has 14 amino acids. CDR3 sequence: CASSLENYYHEQFF. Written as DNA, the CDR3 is TGTGCCAGCAGCTTAGAAAACTACTACCATGAGCAGTTCTTC.

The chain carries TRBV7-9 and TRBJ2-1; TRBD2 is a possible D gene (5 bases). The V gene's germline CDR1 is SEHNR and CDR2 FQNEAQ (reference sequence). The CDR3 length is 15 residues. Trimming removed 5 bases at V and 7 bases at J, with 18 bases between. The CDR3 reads CASSPTRGRGNEQFF. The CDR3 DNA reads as TGTGCCAGCAGCCCTACACGGGGTCGTGGAAATGAGCAGTTCTTC.

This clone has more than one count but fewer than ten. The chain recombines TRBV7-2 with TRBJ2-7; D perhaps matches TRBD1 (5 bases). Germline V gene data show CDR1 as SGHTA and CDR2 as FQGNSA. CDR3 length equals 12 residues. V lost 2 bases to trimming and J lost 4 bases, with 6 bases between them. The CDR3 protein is CASSLTGYEQYF. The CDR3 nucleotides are TGTGCCAGCAGCTTAACAGGATACGAGCAGTACTTC.

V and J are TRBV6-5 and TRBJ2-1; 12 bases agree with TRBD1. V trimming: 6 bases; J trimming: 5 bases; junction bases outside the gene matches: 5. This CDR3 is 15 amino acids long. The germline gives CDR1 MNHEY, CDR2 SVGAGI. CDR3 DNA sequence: TGTGCCAGCAGAGAGGGACAGGGGGCGAACAATGAGCAGTTCTTC. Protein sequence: CASREGQGANNEQFF.